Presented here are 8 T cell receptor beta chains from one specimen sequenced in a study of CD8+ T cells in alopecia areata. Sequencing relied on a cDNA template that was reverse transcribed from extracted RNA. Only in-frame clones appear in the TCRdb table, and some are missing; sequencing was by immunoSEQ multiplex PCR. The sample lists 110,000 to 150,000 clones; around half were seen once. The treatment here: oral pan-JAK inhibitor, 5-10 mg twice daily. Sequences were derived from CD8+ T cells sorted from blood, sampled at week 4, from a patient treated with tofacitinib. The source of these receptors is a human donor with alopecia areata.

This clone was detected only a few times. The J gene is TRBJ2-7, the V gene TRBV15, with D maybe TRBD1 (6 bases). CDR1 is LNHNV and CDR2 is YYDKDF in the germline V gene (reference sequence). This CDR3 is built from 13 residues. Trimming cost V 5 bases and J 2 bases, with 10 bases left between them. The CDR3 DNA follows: TGTGCCACCAGCTCTCGGACAGCCTACGAGCAGTACTTC. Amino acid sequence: CATSSRTAYEQYF. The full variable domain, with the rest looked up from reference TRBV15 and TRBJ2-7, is DAMVIQNPRYQVTQFGKPVTLSCSQTLNHNVMYWYQQKSSQAPKLLFHYYDKDFNNEADTPDNFQSRRPNTSFCFLDIRSPGLGDTAMYLCATSSRTAYEQYFGPGTRLTVT.

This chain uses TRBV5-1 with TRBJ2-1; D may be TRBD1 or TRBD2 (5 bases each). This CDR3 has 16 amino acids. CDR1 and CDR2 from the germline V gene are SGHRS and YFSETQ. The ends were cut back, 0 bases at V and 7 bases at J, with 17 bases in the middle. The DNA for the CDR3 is TGCGCCAGCAGCTTGGGCCAGGGACGGTTTGGGAATGAGCAGTTCTTC. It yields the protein CASSLGQGRFGNEQFF.

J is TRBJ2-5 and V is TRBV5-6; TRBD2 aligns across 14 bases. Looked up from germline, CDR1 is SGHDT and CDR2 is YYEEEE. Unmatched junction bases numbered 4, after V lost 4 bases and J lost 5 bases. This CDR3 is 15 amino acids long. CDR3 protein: CASSPWTSGGETQYF. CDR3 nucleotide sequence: TGTGCCAGCAGCCCCTGGACTAGCGGGGGGGAGACCCAGTACTTC.

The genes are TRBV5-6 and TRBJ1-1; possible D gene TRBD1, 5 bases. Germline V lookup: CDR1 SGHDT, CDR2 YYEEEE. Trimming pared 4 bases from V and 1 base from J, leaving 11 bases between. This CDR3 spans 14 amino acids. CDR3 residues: CASSIYGGNTEAFF. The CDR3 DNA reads TGTGCCAGCAGCATTTACGGGGGGAACACTGAAGCTTTCTTT. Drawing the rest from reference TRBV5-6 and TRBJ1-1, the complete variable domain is DAGVTQSPTHLIKTRGQQVTLRCSPKSGHDTVSWYQQALGQGPQFIFQYYEEEERQRGNFPDRFSGHQFPNYSSELNVNALLLGDSALYLCASSIYGGNTEAFFGQGTRLTVV.

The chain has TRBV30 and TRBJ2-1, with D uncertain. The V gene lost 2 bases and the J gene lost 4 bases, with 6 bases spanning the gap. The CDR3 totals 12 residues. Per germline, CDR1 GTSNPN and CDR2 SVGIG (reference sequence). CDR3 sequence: CAWSLDYNEQFF. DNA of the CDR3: TGTGCCTGGAGTTTAGATTACAATGAGCAGTTCTTC.

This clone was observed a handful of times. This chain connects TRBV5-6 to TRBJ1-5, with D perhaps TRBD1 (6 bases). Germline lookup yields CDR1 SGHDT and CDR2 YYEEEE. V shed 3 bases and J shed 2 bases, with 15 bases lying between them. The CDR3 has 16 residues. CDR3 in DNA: TGTGCCAGCAGCTCCGGGGGCTCATGGGGCAATCAGCCCCAGCATTTT. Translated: CASSSGGSWGNQPQHF.

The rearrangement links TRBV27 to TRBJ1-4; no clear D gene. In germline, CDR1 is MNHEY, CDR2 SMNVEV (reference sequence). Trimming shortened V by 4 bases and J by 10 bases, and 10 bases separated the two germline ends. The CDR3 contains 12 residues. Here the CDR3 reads CASSSTHGKLFF. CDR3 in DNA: TGTGCCAGCAGTTCGACCCACGGAAAACTGTTTTTT.

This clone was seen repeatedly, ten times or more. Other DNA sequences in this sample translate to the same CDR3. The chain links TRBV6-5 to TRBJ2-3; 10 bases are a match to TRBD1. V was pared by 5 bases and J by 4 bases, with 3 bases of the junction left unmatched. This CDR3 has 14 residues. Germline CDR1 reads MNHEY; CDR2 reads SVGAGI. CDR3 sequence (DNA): TGTGCCAGCAGTGAAGGACAGGGGGCAGATACGCAGTATTTT. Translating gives CASSEGQGADTQYF.